The TCR beta chain described here comes from a study of brain T cells in children with intractable seizures. CDR1 and CDR2 (germline): SEHNR, FQNEAQ (reference sequence). Trimming left V 2 bases short and J 9 bases short, with 8 bases between. This CDR3 is built from 12 residues. Libraries were prepared by immunoSEQ multiplex PCR; TCRdb keeps only in-frame clonotypes and omits some of them. The data contain tens of thousands of clones, about 93% of them seen just once; the ten biggest clones take up 24%. This receptor was taken from a girl aged 2 to 9 with Rasmussen encephalitis and intractable seizures. V and J are TRBV7-9 and TRBJ2-1, with D unresolved. Sequenced here: peripheral blood, sampled at surgery. The CDR3 DNA reads TGTGCCAGCAGCTTAAAATTGGGTGAGCAGTTCTTC. Protein: CASSLKLGEQFF.